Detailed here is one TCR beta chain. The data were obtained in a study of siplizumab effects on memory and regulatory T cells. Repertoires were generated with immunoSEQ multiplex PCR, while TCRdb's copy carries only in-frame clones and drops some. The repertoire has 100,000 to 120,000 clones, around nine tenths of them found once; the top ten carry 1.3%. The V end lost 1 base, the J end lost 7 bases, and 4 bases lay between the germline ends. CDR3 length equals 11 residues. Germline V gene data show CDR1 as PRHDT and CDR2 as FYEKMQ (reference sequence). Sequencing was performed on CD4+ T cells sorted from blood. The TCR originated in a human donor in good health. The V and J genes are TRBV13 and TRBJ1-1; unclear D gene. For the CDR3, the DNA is TGTGCCAGCAGCTTAGACCATGAAGCTTTCTTT. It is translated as CASSLDHEAFF.